Detailed here is one T cell receptor (beta chain). Its antigen is unknown. The source of the sample is a study of T cell responses to AZD1222 COVID-19 vaccine. General observations from the study: Repertoires were sampled only after the peak T cell response.

The CDR3 is 15 residues long. V lost 1 base, J lost 7 bases, and 14 bases lay in between. The germline gives CDR1 MNHNS, CDR2 SASEGT. TCRdb's table, derived via immunoSEQ multiplex PCR, lists solely in-frame clones and lacks some. The table has about 200,000 clones, 80% to 95% seen once. The TCR was taken from an adult who received the AZD1222 COVID-19 vaccine. The chain recombines TRBV6-1 with TRBJ1-5; D might be TRBD1 (6 bases). The sample consisted of peripheral blood, taken 28 days after the second AZD1222 dose. This chain's CDR3 is CASSEVAGVGQPQHF. As DNA, the CDR3 is TGTGCCAGCAGTGAAGTGGCAGGGGTGGGGCAGCCCCAGCATTTT.